The 21 T cell receptor beta chains below were found in one sample sequenced in a study of early T cells in non-severe SARS-CoV-2 infection. TCRdb re-analysed the 5' RACE reads in MiXCR, keeping a single row per CDR3 protein. The table includes 30,000 or so distinct CDR3 sequences, 3.9% detected once. The source material was whole blood. The receptor source for this set is an adult who was a healthcare worker with PCR-confirmed SARS-CoV-2 infection or an uninfected control (not recorded which).

This clonotype was observed a few times. The V call is TRBV24-1, the J call TRBJ2-1; tentatively, D is TRBD2 (7 bases). Deletions cut 4 bases from V and 6 bases from J, with 12 bases between. The germline gives CDR1 KGHDR, CDR2 SFDVKD. This CDR3 region has 14 residues. The CDR3 sequence is CATSDYREGNEQFF. The DNA for the CDR3 is TGTGCCACCAGTGACTACAGGGAGGGCAATGAGCAGTTCTTC.

CDR3 in DNA: TGTGCCAGCAGCTCACGGACTAGTTACAATGAGCAGTTCTTC. Translating gives CASSSRTSYNEQFF. V is TRBV3-1 and J is TRBJ2-1, with 7 bases identical to TRBD2. CDR1 and CDR2 from the germline V gene are LGHDT and YNNKEL (reference sequence). The CDR3 length is 14 residues. Trimming removed 5 bases from V and 4 bases from J; junction bases left unmatched: 5.

This clonotype has at least ten counts. The CDR3 sequence: CAWSRGGNTIYF. The CDR3 DNA reads TGTGCCTGGAGTAGAGGGGGAAACACCATATATTTT. This chain uses TRBV30 with TRBJ1-3; D not resolved. There are 12 residues in the CDR3. CDR1 and CDR2 (germline): GTSNPN, SVGIG (reference sequence). With 2 bases removed from V and 4 bases from J, the gap between germline ends came to 6 bases.

This clonotype was counted ten times or more. The CDR3 loop reads CASRQGQGYGYTF. The CDR3 DNA follows: TGTGCCAGCAGGCAGGGACAGGGCTATGGCTACACCTTC. V is TRBV6-6 and J is TRBJ1-2; 9 nucleotides match TRBD1. Germline V lookup: CDR1 MNHNY, CDR2 SVGAGI (reference sequence). Trimming cost V 6 bases and J 4 bases; bases outside gene matches: 3. This CDR3 comprises 13 residues.

The sample holds many counts of this clonotype. The CDR3 sequence: CASSYDGAQAGGSYNEQFF. DNA of the CDR3: TGTGCCAGCAGTTACGACGGGGCACAAGCGGGAGGTTCGTACAATGAGCAGTTCTTC. The V gene is TRBV6-2 or TRBV6-3, the J gene TRBJ2-1, with 9 bases matching TRBD2. The CDR3 has 19 residues. Unmatched junction bases numbered 15, after V lost 2 bases and J lost 4 bases. Germline V CDR1 and CDR2: MNHEY, SVGEGT.

This clonotype has a count of ten or more. The rearrangement links TRBV18 to TRBJ1-2; 9 bases align to TRBD1. With 5 bases clipped from V and 3 bases from J, the junction kept 7 bases outside the gene matches. The germline V gene encodes CDR1 KGHSH and CDR2 LQKENI. There are 15 residues in the CDR3. CDR3 nucleotide sequence: TGTGCCAGCTCATATCTGGACAGGGGAGACTATGGCTACACCTTC. It specifies CASSYLDRGDYGYTF.

With regard to this clonotype: A much larger clone differs from this one at a single base, so this may be a read error. J is TRBJ2-1 and V is TRBV7-9; 9 bases match TRBD1. The CDR3 spans 14 residues. The V segment lost 5 bases and the J segment 6 bases; nucleotides outside the gene matches: 5. Germline V gene sequence: CDR1 SEHNR, CDR2 FQNEAQ (reference sequence). The CDR3 reads CASSPRDRVNEQFF. The CDR3 region has the DNA TGTGCCAGCAGCCCACGGGACAGGGTCAATGAGCAGTTCTTC.

Many counts were recorded for this clonotype. This chain joins TRBV30 and TRBJ1-1; a possible D gene is TRBD1 (5 bases). This CDR3 is 15 amino acids long. Trimming removed 1 base from V and 1 base from J, with 13 bases in between. Germline-derived CDR1 and CDR2 are GTSNPN and SVGIG (reference sequence). The CDR3 reads CAWSGNSQGNTEAFF. The CDR3 DNA sequence: TGTGCCTGGAGTGGTAACAGTCAGGGGAACACTGAAGCTTTCTTT.

This clonotype was counted at least ten times. This chain links TRBV10-1 with TRBJ1-1; D call uncertain. This CDR3 has 16 residues. Looked up from germline, CDR1 is WNHNN and CDR2 is SYGVQD (reference sequence). V gave up 6 bases and J gave up 4 bases, with 21 bases separating them. In nucleotides, the CDR3 is TGCGCCAGCAGCATCCGGACGAATTGGAAAGGCACTGAAGCTTTCTTT. Translating gives CASSIRTNWKGTEAFF.

V gene TRBV6-5 combines with J gene TRBJ2-4; D assignment may be TRBD1 or TRBD2 (5 bases each). Trimming removed 2 bases at V and 7 bases at J, with 12 bases between. Looked up from germline, CDR1 is MNHEY and CDR2 is SVGAGI. CDR3 size: 14 residues. Here the CDR3 reads CASSYAGAENIQYF. The CDR3 region has the DNA TGTGCCAGCAGTTACGCCGGGGCTGAGAACATTCAGTACTTC.

The chain joins TRBV2 to TRBJ1-1; unclear D gene. Germline CDR1 and CDR2: SNHLY and FYNNEI. Trimming cost V 7 bases and J 6 bases, with 9 bases left between them. This CDR3 has 11 amino acids. The CDR3 region has the DNA TGTGCCAGCAACAGCATCGCTGAAGCTTTCTTT. This sequence encodes CASNSIAEAFF.

Many counts were recorded for this clonotype. The rearrangement links TRBV7-2 to TRBJ2-7, with D perhaps TRBD2 (7 bases). The CDR3 is made up of 14 amino acids. CDR1 and CDR2 from the germline V gene are SGHTA and FQGNSA. Deletions cut 0 bases from V and 5 bases from J, with 11 bases between. CDR3 residues: CASSLAAGANEQYF. CDR3 in DNA: TGTGCCAGCAGCTTAGCGGCGGGGGCTAACGAGCAGTACTTC.

This clonotype came up many times. CDR3 residues: CASSIGGGVSAFF. As DNA, the CDR3 is TGTGCCAGTAGTATAGGAGGAGGGGTTAGTGCGTTCTTC. The chain carries TRBV19 and TRBJ2-1, with a tentative D call TRBD2 (6 bases). Germline loops: CDR1 LNHDA, CDR2 SQIVND (reference sequence). The CDR3 consists of 13 residues. V lost 1 base to trimming and J lost 15 bases, with 16 bases between them.

At least ten counts were recorded for this clonotype. The chain joins TRBV5-4 to TRBJ2-5, with TRBD2 identical over 7 bases. The CDR3 has 13 residues. V dropped 7 bases and J dropped 5; count of bases not matched to a gene: 8. CDR1 and CDR2 from the germline V gene are SGHNT and YYREEE (reference sequence). The CDR3 nucleotides read TGTGCCAGCGGGGCGGGAGTAGTGGAGACCCAGTACTTC. It encodes CASGAGVVETQYF.

This clonotype was recorded many times. This chain links TRBV19 with TRBJ2-1, with 9 bases that match TRBD2. CDR3 size: 18 residues. Per germline, CDR1 LNHDA and CDR2 SQIVND (reference sequence). Germline trimming cut 3 bases from V and 7 bases from J; bases unmatched to any gene: 16. The CDR3 DNA reads as TGTGCCAGTAGTATGAGGGCTTTGCGGGGGGGTACAAAGAATGAGCAGTTCTTC. Its translation: CASSMRALRGGTKNEQFF. Full variable domain (remainder filled in from reference TRBV19 and TRBJ2-1): DGGITQSPKYLFRKEGQNVTLSCEQNLNHDAMYWYRQDPGQGLRLIYYSQIVNDFQKGDIAEGYSVSREKKESFPLTVTSAQKNPTAFYLCASSMRALRGGTKNEQFFGPGTRLTVL.

Only a few counts were recorded for this clonotype. The chain joins TRBV25-1 to TRBJ1-6; D is possibly TRBD1 (6 bases). Deletions cut 6 bases from V and 5 bases from J, with 11 bases between. Germline V gene data show CDR1 as MGHDK and CDR2 as SYGVNS. The CDR3 runs to 14 residues. Written as DNA, the CDR3 is TGTGCCAGCAGGCAAGGACAGCATAATTCACCCCTCCACTTT. Translating it yields CASRQGQHNSPLHF.

The sample holds a few counts of this clonotype. J is TRBJ2-3 and V is TRBV5-1; D unclear. V gave up 2 bases and J gave up 7 bases, with 5 bases separating them. The germline gives CDR1 SGHRS, CDR2 YFSETQ. This CDR3 has 11 amino acids. In nucleotides, the CDR3 is TGCGCCAGCAGCTTCCTCTATACGCAGTATTTT. Its translation is CASSFLYTQYF.

This clonotype appeared many times. The chain employs TRBV6-4 and TRBJ2-3, with 11 bases identical to TRBD2. The germline V gene has CDR1 MRHNA and CDR2 SNTAGT. This CDR3 region has 15 residues. Trimming at V came to 7 bases and at J to 0 bases, leaving 3 bases not matched to a gene. The CDR3 sequence is CASKASGGSTDTQYF. The DNA for the CDR3 is TGTGCCAGCAAGGCTAGCGGGGGGAGCACAGATACGCAGTATTTT.

This clonotype was seen at least ten times. The J gene is TRBJ2-7, the V gene TRBV13; D call uncertain. The V gene lost 4 bases and the J gene lost 2 bases, with 9 bases spanning the gap. The length of the CDR3 is 13 residues. Germline V gene sequence: CDR1 PRHDT, CDR2 FYEKMQ (reference sequence). The CDR3 DNA sequence: TGTGCCAGCAGCTCCGACGGAACCTACGAGCAGTACTTC. Its protein product is CASSSDGTYEQYF.

This clonotype was found many times. The gene calls are TRBV6-1 and TRBJ2-7; 9 positions agree with TRBD1. Germline lookup yields CDR1 MNHNS and CDR2 SASEGT. The CDR3 sequence is 14 residues long. Trimming at V came to 6 bases and at J to 0 bases, leaving 3 bases not matched to a gene. The CDR3 DNA is TGTGCCAGCAGGAGGACAGGGGCCTCCTACGAGCAGTACTTC. Amino acid sequence: CASRRTGASYEQYF.

Ten or more counts support this clonotype. The chain has TRBV5-6 and TRBJ2-2; 11 bases map to TRBD1. The germline V gene encodes CDR1 SGHDT and CDR2 YYEEEE. J was trimmed by 7 bases and V by 3 bases; bases with no gene match: 8. The CDR3 loop spans 16 amino acids. The CDR3 loop reads CASSSRDRGFSGELFF. DNA for the CDR3: TGTGCCAGCAGCTCCCGGGACAGGGGGTTCAGCGGGGAGCTGTTTTTT.